The next 2 T cell receptor beta chains were all read from a single sample in a study of T cell changes during pregnancy in multiple sclerosis. Profiled with immunoSEQ multiplex PCR; TCRdb holds only in-frame clones, not every one. The repertoire holds some 49,000 clones, 85% to 95% seen once, with about 3% in the top ten. Source: CD8+ T cells from peripheral blood mononuclear cells, taken in the second trimester of pregnancy. The source of these receptors is a female donor with multiple sclerosis, enrolled in a pregnancy study.

This chain connects TRBV10-3 to TRBJ1-1, with D perhaps matching TRBD1 (6 bases). The V gene's germline CDR1 is ENHRY and CDR2 SYGVKD. Trimming stripped 3 bases from V and 1 base from J, with 12 bases between. CDR3 length equals 15 residues. CDR3 DNA: TGTGCCATCAGTGACCCGCCGACAGGGAACACTGAAGCTTTCTTT. This gives the protein CAISDPPTGNTEAFF.

V gene TRBV10-3 combines with J gene TRBJ2-7, with 8 bases lining up with TRBD2. J lost 1 base, V lost 4 bases, and 6 bases had no gene match. Germline V gives CDR1 ENHRY, CDR2 SYGVKD. This CDR3 comprises 15 residues. This CDR3 is CAISGLAGVSYEQYF. The CDR3 DNA reads as TGTGCCATCAGTGGCCTAGCGGGTGTTTCCTACGAGCAGTACTTC.